This T cell receptor beta chain was sequenced during a study of T cells in Graves' hyperthyroidism and ophthalmopathy. This clonotype was seen at least ten times. The antigen remains undetermined. RNA transcripts were the template for amplifying TCR beta CDR3 regions. A first-round RT-PCR of the TCR CDR3 used the HTBI primer set. A single record per CDR3 protein comes from TCRdb applying MiXCR to the multiplex PCR reads. Of a few hundred thousand distinct CDR3 sequences in the sample, 20% to 30% are singletons; the top ten hold roughly 70%. Patients aged 18 to 65 had newly diagnosed hyperthyroidism of under 2 months' duration. Isolation of PBMCs was performed on approximately 10 ml fresh peripheral blood. Study-wide findings and caveats: Also found in blood were most expanded thyroid clonotypes above 0.001.

The specimen was blood. The clonotype originates from a man aged 45 to 65 with Graves' hyperthyroidism.

The CDR3 is CASSRAVSYNEQFF. Written as DNA, the CDR3 is TGTGCCAGCAGCCGGGCGGTCTCCTACAATGAGCAGTTCTTC. The V and J genes are TRBV3-1 and TRBJ2-1; D is uncertain. The ends were cut back, 4 bases at V and 0 bases at J, with 7 bases in the middle. Per the germline V gene, CDR1 is LGHDT and CDR2 is YNNKEL (reference sequence). The CDR3 is 14 residues long.